Sequencing of this TCR beta chain was carried out in a study of tumor and adjacent non-tumor tissue in lung cancer. A modified ARM-PCR protocol with three rounds of nested PCR amplified TCRbeta. MiXCR was run by TCRdb on the multiplex PCR reads, yielding one entry per CDR3 protein. The table shows approximately 100,000 distinct CDR3 sequences, with over 55% occurring only once. This sample's RNA came from whole unsorted tissue. Distant lung tissue was collected more than 3 cm away from the tumor edge. V lost 5 bases to trimming and J lost 4 bases; unmatched junction nucleotides: 6. CDR1 is MGHDK and CDR2 is SYGVNS in the germline V gene. The CDR3 length is 14 residues.

The chain carries TRBV25-1 and TRBJ1-1, with 8 bases matching TRBD1. The receptor was isolated from a man aged 30 to 45 with non-small cell lung cancer. The sequencing input was distant non-tumor lung tissue. Written as DNA, the CDR3 is TGTGCCAGCAGTTGCACTACAGGGGGCACTGAAGCTTTCTTT. Its translation: CASSCTTGGTEAFF. The whole variable domain, filled in from reference TRBV25-1 and TRBJ1-1, reads EADIYQTPRYLVIGTGKKITLECSQTMGHDKMYWYQQDPGMELHLIHYSYGVNSTEKGDLSSESTVSRIRTEHFPLTLESARPSHTSQYLCASSCTTGGTEAFFGQGTRLTVV.